This TCR beta chain was documented in a study of cytomegalovirus exposure and HLA in healthy donors. This donor's CMV serostatus went unrecorded. About this clone: The antigen remains unidentified.

The CDR3 consists of 18 residues. The V gene's germline CDR1 is MGHRA and CDR2 YSYEKL. Germline trimming cut 2 bases from V and 7 bases from J; bases unmatched to any gene: 16. Study observations and caveats: A later analysis linked a missense DCLRE1C variant to TCR beta V- and J-gene trimming. Associated with cytomegalovirus, according to the listing, were fewer than 200 TCR beta chains.

Primers for the PCR totalled 60 Vbeta and 13 Jbeta. Clones were sequenced by immunoSEQ multiplex PCR, and TCRdb holds only the in-frame ones, with some missing. The sample has 200,000 to 250,000 clones; over 75% are singletons. V is TRBV4-1 and J is TRBJ2-7; 11 nucleotides agree with TRBD2. This receptor was identified in a human donor in good health. The sequencing sample was made of PBMCs. CDR3 amino acids: CASSQSPPLAGGPGEQYF. The CDR3 bases are TGCGCCAGCAGCCAATCTCCACCTCTAGCGGGAGGCCCCGGGGAGCAGTACTTC.